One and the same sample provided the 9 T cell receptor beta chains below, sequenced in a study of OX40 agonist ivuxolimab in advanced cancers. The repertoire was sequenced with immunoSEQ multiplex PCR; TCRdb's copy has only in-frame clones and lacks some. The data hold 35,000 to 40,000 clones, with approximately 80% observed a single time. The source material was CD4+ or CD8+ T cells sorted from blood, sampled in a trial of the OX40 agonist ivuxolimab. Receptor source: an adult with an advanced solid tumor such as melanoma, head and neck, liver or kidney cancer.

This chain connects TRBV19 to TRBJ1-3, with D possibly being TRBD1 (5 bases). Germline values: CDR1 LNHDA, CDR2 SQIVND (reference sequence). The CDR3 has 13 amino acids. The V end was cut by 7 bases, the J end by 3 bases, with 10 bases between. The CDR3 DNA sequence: TGTGCCAGTACGGGGACGCTTGGAAACACCATATATTTT. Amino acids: CASTGTLGNTIYF.

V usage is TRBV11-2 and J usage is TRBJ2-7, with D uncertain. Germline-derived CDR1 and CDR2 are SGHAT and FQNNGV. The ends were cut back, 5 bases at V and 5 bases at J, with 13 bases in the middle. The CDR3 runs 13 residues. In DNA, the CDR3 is TGTGCCAGCAGCCCGAGTAGACTCCACGAGCAGTACTTC. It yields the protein CASSPSRLHEQYF.

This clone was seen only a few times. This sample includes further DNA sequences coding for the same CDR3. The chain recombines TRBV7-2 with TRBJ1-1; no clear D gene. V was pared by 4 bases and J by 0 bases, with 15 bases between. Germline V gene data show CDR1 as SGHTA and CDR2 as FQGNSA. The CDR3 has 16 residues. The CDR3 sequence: CASSYSGRAMNTEAFF. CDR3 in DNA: TGTGCCAGCAGCTATAGCGGACGGGCAATGAACACTGAAGCTTTCTTT.

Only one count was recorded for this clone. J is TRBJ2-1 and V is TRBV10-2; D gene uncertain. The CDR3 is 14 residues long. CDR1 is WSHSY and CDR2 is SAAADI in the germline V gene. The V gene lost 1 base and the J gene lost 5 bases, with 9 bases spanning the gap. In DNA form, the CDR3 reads TGCGCCAGCAGTGAGTTTCTTTTCGACAATGAGCAGTTCTTC. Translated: CASSEFLFDNEQFF.

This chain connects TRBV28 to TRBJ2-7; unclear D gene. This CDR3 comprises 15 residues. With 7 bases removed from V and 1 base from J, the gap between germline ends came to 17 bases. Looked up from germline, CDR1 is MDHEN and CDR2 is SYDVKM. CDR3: CASNSVGRQSYEQYF. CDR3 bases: TGTGCCAGCAACTCGGTGGGCAGGCAGTCCTACGAGCAGTACTTC.

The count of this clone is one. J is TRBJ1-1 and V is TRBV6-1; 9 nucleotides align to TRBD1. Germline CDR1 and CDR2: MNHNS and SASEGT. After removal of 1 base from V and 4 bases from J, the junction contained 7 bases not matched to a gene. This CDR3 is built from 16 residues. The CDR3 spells CASSEGWDRALTEAFF. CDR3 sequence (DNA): TGTGCCAGCAGTGAAGGGTGGGACAGGGCTCTCACTGAAGCTTTCTTT.

As DNA, the CDR3 is TGTGCCAGTAGCCCCCGGGACTCCTCGCCCCAGTACTTC. Its protein is CASSPRDSSPQYF. The V and J genes are TRBV19 and TRBJ2-5; possible D gene TRBD2, 6 bases. CDR3 length: 13 amino acids. V lost 6 bases and J 9 bases, leaving 17 bases between the germline ends. Germline V gene sequence: CDR1 LNHDA, CDR2 SQIVND (reference sequence).

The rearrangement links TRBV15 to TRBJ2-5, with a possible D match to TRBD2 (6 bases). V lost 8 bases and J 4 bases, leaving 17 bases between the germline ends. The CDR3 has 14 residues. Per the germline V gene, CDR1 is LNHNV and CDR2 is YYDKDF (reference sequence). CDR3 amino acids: CATSLRRDGETQYF. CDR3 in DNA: TGTGCCACCTCACTCAGGAGGGATGGAGAGACCCAGTACTTC.

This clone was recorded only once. The CDR3 is CASSLGGGGSLAGETQYF. The CDR3 region has the DNA TGTGCCAGCAGCTTAGGAGGAGGAGGATCCCTCGCGGGGGAGACCCAGTACTTC. The V call is TRBV11-3, the J call TRBJ2-5, with D tentatively TRBD2 (6 bases). V lost 1 base to trimming and J lost 5 bases, with 23 bases between them. The germline V gene encodes CDR1 SGHNT and CDR2 YENEEA. The CDR3 loop spans 18 amino acids.